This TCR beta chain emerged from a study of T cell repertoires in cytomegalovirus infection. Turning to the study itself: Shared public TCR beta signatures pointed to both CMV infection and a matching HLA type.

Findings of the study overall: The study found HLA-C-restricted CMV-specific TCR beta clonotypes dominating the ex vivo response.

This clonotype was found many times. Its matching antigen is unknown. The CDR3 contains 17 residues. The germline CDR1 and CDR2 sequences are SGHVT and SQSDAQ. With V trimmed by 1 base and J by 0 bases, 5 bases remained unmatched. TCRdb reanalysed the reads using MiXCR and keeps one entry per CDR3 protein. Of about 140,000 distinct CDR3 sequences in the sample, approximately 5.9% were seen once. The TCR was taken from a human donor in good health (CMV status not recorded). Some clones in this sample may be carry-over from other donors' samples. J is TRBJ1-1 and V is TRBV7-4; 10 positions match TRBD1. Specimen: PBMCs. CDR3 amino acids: CASSLGGQGMMNTEAFF. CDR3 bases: TGTGCCAGCAGCTTAGGGGGACAGGGGATGATGAACACTGAAGCTTTCTTT.